The clone carrying this T cell receptor beta chain was picked up a small number of times. What it recognizes is unknown. TCRdb recomputed calls from the RT-PCR reads with MiXCR, one row per CDR3 protein. This table holds 500,000 to 550,000 distinct CDR3 sequences, less than 7.5% found once. This CDR3 is 12 amino acids long. Between the trimmed V and J ends, which lost 6 bases and 7 bases, there was a span of 12 bases. CDR1 and CDR2 from the germline V gene are MDHEN and SYDVKM. The data belong to a study of response to subunit inactivated influenza vaccine. Broader study findings: That few new T cells are recruited by each seasonal influenza vaccination was the authors' suggestion.

The chain joins TRBV28 to TRBJ1-2; D possibly corresponds to TRBD1 (6 bases). The clonotype was recovered from a man aged 50-75 years who received an inactivated influenza vaccine. This material consisted of PBMCs from blood, taken around 25 months after vaccination. The CDR3, as DNA: TGTGCCAGCAGGTACAGGGTTGGTGGCTACACCTTC. This gives the protein CASRYRVGGYTF.